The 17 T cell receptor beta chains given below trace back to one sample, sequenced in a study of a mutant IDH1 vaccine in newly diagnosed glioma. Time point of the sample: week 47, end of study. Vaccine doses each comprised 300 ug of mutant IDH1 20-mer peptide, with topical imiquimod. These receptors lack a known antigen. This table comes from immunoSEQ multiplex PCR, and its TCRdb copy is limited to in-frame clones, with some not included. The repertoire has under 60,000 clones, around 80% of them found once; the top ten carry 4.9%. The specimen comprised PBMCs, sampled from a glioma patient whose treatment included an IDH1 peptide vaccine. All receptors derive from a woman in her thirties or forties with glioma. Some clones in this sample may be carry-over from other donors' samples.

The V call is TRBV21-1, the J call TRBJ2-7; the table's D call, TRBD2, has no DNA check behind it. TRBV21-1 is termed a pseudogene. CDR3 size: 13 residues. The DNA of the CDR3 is TGTGCCAGCAGCAAAGCGCTAGAGTCCGAGCAGTACTTC. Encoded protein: CASSKALESEQYF.

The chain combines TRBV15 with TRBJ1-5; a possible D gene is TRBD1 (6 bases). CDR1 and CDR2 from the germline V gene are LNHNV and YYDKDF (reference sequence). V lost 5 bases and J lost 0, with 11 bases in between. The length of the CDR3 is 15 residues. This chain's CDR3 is CATSLTDSSNQPQHF. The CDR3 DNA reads TGTGCCACCAGCTTAACGGACAGTAGCAATCAGCCCCAGCATTTT.

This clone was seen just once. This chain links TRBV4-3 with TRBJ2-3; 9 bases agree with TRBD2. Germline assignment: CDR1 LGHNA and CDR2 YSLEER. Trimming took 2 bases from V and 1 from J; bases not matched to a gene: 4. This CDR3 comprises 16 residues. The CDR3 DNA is TGCGCCAGCAGCCAAAGTAGCGGGAGAGGCACAGATACGCAGTATTTT. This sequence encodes CASSQSSGRGTDTQYF.

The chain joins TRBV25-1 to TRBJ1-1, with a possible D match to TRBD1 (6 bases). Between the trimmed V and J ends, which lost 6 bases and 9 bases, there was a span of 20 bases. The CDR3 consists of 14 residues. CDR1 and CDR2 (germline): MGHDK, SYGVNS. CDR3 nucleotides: TGTGCCAGCAGAGTGGCAGGGGAAAGAACTAAAGCTTTCTTT. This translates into CASRVAGERTKAFF.

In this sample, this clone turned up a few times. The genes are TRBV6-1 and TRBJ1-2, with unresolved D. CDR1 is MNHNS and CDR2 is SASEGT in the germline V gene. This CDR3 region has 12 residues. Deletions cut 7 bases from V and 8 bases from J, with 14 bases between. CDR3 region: CASKLAGLGYTF. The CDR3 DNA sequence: TGTGCCAGCAAACTCGCAGGCCTCGGCTACACCTTC.

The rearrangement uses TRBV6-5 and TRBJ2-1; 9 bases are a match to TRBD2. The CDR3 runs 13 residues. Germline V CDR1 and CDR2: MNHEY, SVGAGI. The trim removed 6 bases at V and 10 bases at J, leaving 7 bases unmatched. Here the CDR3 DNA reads TGTGCCAGCAGGGTAGTAGCGGGGGCCGAGCAGTTCTTC. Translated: CASRVVAGAEQFF.

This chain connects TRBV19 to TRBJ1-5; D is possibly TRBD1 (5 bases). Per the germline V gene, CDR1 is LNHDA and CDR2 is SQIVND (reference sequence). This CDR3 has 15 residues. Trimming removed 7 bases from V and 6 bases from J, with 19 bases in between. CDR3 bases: TGTGCCAGTATCCCCGGGACCTGGGCAGGTCAGCCCCAGCATTTT. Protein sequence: CASIPGTWAGQPQHF.

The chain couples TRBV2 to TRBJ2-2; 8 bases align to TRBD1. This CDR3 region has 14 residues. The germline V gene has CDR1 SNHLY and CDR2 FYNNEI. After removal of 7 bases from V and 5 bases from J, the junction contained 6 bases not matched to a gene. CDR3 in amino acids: CASTLDRVTGELFF. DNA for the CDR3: TGTGCCAGCACCTTGGACAGGGTTACCGGGGAGCTGTTTTTT. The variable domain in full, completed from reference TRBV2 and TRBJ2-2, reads EPEVTQTPSHQVTQMGQEVILRCVPISNHLYFYWYRQILGQKVEFLVSFYNNEISEKSEIFDDQFSVERPDGSNFTLKIRSTKLEDSAMYFCASTLDRVTGELFFGEGSRLTVL.

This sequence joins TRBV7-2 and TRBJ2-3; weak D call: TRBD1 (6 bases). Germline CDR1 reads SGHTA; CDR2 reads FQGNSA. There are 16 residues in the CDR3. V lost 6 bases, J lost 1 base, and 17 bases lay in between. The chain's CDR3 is CASSYSGDSGTDTQYF. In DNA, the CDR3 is TGTGCCAGCAGTTACTCAGGGGATAGTGGCACAGATACGCAGTATTTT.

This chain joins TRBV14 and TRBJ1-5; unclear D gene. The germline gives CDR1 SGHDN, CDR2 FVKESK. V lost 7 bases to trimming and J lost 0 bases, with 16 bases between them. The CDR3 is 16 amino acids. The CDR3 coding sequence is TGTGCCAGCAAATTCCTCGACGGCTATAGCAATCAGCCCCAGCATTTT. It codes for CASKFLDGYSNQPQHF.

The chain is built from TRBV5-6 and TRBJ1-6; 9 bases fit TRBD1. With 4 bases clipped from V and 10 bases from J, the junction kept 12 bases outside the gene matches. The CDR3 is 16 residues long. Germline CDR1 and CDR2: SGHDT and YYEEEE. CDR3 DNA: TGTGCCAGCAGCCCGGGACAGGGATTGTACTACTCACCCCTCCACTTT. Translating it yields CASSPGQGLYYSPLHF. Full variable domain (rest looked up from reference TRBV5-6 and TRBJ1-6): DAGVTQSPTHLIKTRGQQVTLRCSPKSGHDTVSWYQQALGQGPQFIFQYYEEEERQRGNFPDRFSGHQFPNYSSELNVNALLLGDSALYLCASSPGQGLYYSPLHFGNGTRLTVT.

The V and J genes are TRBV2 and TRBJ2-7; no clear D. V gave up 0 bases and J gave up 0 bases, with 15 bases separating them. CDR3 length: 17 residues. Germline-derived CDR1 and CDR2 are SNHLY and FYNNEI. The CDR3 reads CASSEAHPRSVSYEQYF. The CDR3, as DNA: TGTGCCAGCAGTGAAGCGCACCCAAGATCCGTCTCCTACGAGCAGTACTTC.

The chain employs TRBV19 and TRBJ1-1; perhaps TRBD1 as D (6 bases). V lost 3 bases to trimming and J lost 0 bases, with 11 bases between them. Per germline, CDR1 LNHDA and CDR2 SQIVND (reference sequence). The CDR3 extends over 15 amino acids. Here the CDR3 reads CASSILGGMNTEAFF. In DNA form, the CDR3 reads TGTGCCAGTAGTATCTTAGGGGGAATGAACACTGAAGCTTTCTTT.

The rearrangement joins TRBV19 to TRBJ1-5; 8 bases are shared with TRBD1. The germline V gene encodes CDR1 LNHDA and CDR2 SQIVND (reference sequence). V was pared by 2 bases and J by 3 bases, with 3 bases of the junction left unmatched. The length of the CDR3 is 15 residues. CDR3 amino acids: CASSIMGQVNQPQHF. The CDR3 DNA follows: TGTGCCAGTAGTATAATGGGACAGGTCAATCAGCCCCAGCATTTT.

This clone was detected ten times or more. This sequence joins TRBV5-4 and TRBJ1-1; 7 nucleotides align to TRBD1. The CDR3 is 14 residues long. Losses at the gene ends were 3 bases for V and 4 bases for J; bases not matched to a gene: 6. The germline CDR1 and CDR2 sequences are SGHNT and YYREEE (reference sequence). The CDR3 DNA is TGTGCCAGCAGCTCCGGACAGGATGGCACTGAAGCTTTCTTT. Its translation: CASSSGQDGTEAFF. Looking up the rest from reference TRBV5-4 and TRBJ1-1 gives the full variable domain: ETGVTQSPTHLIKTRGQQVTLRCSSQSGHNTVSWYQQALGQGPQFIFQYYREEENGRGNFPPRFSGLQFPNYSSELNVNALELDDSALYLCASSSGQDGTEAFFGQGTRLTVV.

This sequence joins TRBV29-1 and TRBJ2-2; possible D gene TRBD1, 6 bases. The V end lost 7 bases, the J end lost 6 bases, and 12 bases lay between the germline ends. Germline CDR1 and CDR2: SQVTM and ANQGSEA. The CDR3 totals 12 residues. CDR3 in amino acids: CSATGSAGELFF. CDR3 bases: TGCAGCGCTACAGGGTCGGCCGGGGAGCTGTTTTTT.

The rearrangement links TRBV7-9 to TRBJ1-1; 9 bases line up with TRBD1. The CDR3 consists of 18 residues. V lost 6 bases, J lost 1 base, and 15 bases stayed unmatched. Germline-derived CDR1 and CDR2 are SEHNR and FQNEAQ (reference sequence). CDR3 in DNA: TGTGCCAGCAGACCGACAGGGGGGTCCTGGAGGGAGAACACTGAAGCTTTCTTT. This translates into CASRPTGGSWRENTEAFF.